This passage covers 23 T cell receptor beta chains from one sample sequenced in a study of long-term antiretroviral therapy in people with HIV. Assay version v3.0 of immunoSEQ was used, and it was run at survey level. Sequencing used immunoSEQ multiplex PCR; TCRdb keeps in-frame clones, though not all of them. The table lists more than 7,000 clones, over 60% of them singletons. Material: unsorted PBMCs, obtained about 0.9 years before starting antiretroviral therapy. These receptors all stem from a man in his forties or fifties with HIV.

The CDR3 DNA sequence: TGTGCCAGCAGCTTGAACAGGGCGAGAGATGAAAAACTGTTTTTT. Translating gives CASSLNRARDEKLFF. This chain joins TRBV5-6 and TRBJ1-4; D might be TRBD1 (6 bases). The germline V gene encodes CDR1 SGHDT and CDR2 YYEEEE. The V end lost 1 base, the J end lost 6 bases, and 13 bases lay between the germline ends. CDR3 length equals 15 residues.

The chain links TRBV5-4 to TRBJ2-7; 7 nucleotides match TRBD1. CDR1 is SGHNT and CDR2 is YYREEE in the germline V gene (reference sequence). V shed 5 bases, J shed 2 bases, and the junction held 7 bases outside the gene matches. The CDR3 contains 14 residues. CDR3 DNA: TGTGCCAGCAGTTCCGACAGGGATCCCTACGAGCAGTACTTC. Translating gives CASSSDRDPYEQYF.

The chain links TRBV4-3 to TRBJ2-7; possible D gene TRBD1, 5 bases. The V gene's germline CDR1 is LGHNA and CDR2 YSLEER. Trimming shortened V by 0 bases and J by 1 base, and 13 bases separated the two germline ends. The CDR3 has 16 residues. The CDR3 region has the DNA TGCGCCAGCAGCCAAGACAGGACATCAGTTTCCTACGAGCAGTACTTC. Residues: CASSQDRTSVSYEQYF.

The chain has TRBV11-2 and TRBJ2-7; no clear D gene. The length of the CDR3 is 15 residues. The V and J ends lost 1 base and 5 bases respectively, with 15 bases between them. Germline lookup yields CDR1 SGHAT and CDR2 FQNNGV. The DNA for the CDR3 is TGTGCCAGCAGCTTAGGGGGTAGTCGCTTAGACGAGCAGTACTTC. It yields the protein CASSLGGSRLDEQYF. The complete variable domain, with remaining parts taken from reference TRBV11-2 and TRBJ2-7, reads EAGVAQSPRYKIIEKRQSVAFWCNPISGHATLYWYQQILGQGPKLLIQFQNNGVVDDSQLPKDRFSAERLKGVDSTLKIQPAKLEDSAVYLCASSLGGSRLDEQYFGPGTRLTVT.

The gene calls are TRBV15 and TRBJ1-2; 10 nucleotides match TRBD1. Looked up from germline, CDR1 is LNHNV and CDR2 is YYDKDF (reference sequence). The V and J ends lost 4 bases and 6 bases, in that order; junction bases with no gene match: 2. The CDR3 consists of 13 residues. CDR3: CATSTGQGDGYTF. The CDR3 bases are TGTGCCACCAGCACCGGACAGGGGGATGGCTACACCTTC.

The rearrangement links TRBV29-1 to TRBJ2-3; 7 bases fit TRBD2. The germline V gene encodes CDR1 SQVTM and CDR2 ANQGSEA. The J segment lost 6 bases and the V segment lost 4 bases, leaving 7 bases of the junction unmatched. CDR3 size: 13 residues. Here the CDR3 DNA reads TGCAGCGTTGGGGATTTTAGCGGGGATACGCAGTATTTT. Translated, it gives CSVGDFSGDTQYF.

J is TRBJ1-1 and V is TRBV18; tentatively, D is TRBD1 (5 bases). V gave up 3 bases and J gave up 5 bases, with 10 bases separating them. Germline V gene sequence: CDR1 KGHSH, CDR2 LQKENI. This CDR3 has 13 residues. The DNA of the CDR3 is TGTGCCAGCTCACCCGCCGCAGGGACTGAAGCTTTCTTT. It encodes CASSPAAGTEAFF. The full variable domain, with the rest looked up from reference TRBV18 and TRBJ1-1, is NAGVMQNPRHLVRRRGQEARLRCSPMKGHSHVYWYRQLPEEGLKFMVYLQKENIIDESGMPKERFSAEFPKEGPSILRIQQVVRGDSAAYFCASSPAAGTEAFFGQGTRLTVV.

V usage is TRBV27 and J usage is TRBJ1-6; no firm D call. V lost 2 bases to trimming and J lost 10 bases, with 6 bases between them. The CDR3 is 12 residues long. Looked up from germline, CDR1 is MNHEY and CDR2 is SMNVEV (reference sequence). CDR3 protein: CASSLVDSPLHF. The CDR3 region has the DNA TGTGCCAGCAGTTTAGTGGACTCACCCCTCCACTTT.

J is TRBJ2-1 and V is TRBV5-6; TRBD1 or TRBD2 may be the D gene (5 bases each). The CDR3 runs to 15 residues. The V gene lost 0 bases and the J gene lost 5 bases, with 12 bases spanning the gap. CDR1 is SGHDT and CDR2 is YYEEEE in the germline V gene. The CDR3: CASSLVPGSDNEQFF. Written as DNA, the CDR3 is TGTGCCAGCAGCTTGGTCCCAGGGAGCGACAATGAGCAGTTCTTC.

This chain joins TRBV5-8 and TRBJ2-1, with 8 bases fitting TRBD1. Germline V gene lookup returns CDR1 SGHTS and CDR2 YDEGEE. The J segment lost 0 bases and the V segment lost 2 bases, leaving 7 bases of the junction unmatched. This CDR3 has 17 amino acids. In nucleotides, the CDR3 is TGTGCCAGCAGCTTATCGACAGGGGCCCCCTCCTACAATGAGCAGTTCTTC. The encoded protein is CASSLSTGAPSYNEQFF.

J is TRBJ2-7 and V is TRBV19, with D possibly TRBD2 on 6 matching bases. V shed 3 bases and J shed 3 bases, with 21 bases lying between them. Germline V gene data show CDR1 as LNHDA and CDR2 as SQIVND (reference sequence). This CDR3 is 17 amino acids long. The CDR3 DNA is TGTGCCAGTAGTATTAGGCGCGGGGTTCAGGGCAGCTACGAGCAGTACTTC. It encodes CASSIRRGVQGSYEQYF.

The chain uses TRBV6-1 and TRBJ1-2, with TRBD1 as a possible D gene (5 bases). V shed 4 bases and J shed 2 bases, with 26 bases lying between them. The CDR3 extends over 19 amino acids. CDR1 and CDR2 (germline): MNHNS, SASEGT. CDR3 loop: CASSGNWRVDRTRNYGYTF. The CDR3 nucleotides read TGTGCCAGCAGTGGAAATTGGAGAGTAGACAGAACTCGAAACTATGGCTACACCTTC.

The chain combines TRBV7-9 with TRBJ2-7; the D gene is possibly TRBD2 (5 bases). CDR1 and CDR2 (germline): SEHNR, FQNEAQ (reference sequence). The CDR3 consists of 14 residues. Between the trimmed V and J ends, which lost 2 bases and 5 bases, there was a span of 13 bases. The CDR3, as DNA: TGTGCCAGCAGCTTATTTACCGGGATGGACGAGCAGTACTTC. It yields the protein CASSLFTGMDEQYF.

This clone was detected only a few times. The rearrangement uses TRBV6-6 and TRBJ1-2; possibly TRBD1 for D (5 bases). The CDR3 is made up of 11 amino acids. V shed 5 bases and J shed 6 bases, with 7 bases lying between them. Germline loops: CDR1 MNHNY, CDR2 SVGAGI (reference sequence). The CDR3 loop is CASSDSHGYTF. CDR3 in DNA: TGTGCCAGCAGTGACAGCCATGGCTACACCTTC.

The J gene is TRBJ2-2, the V gene TRBV7-7; D is unclear. The germline gives CDR1 SSHAT, CDR2 FNYEAQ (reference sequence). Trimming took off 1 base at V and 4 bases at J, with 4 bases between the two ends. The CDR3 is 13 residues long. This chain's CDR3 is CASSLDFTGELFF. The CDR3 DNA sequence: TGTGCCAGCAGCTTAGATTTCACCGGGGAGCTGTTTTTT.

This clone was recorded only once. The V gene is TRBV7-2, the J gene TRBJ1-1; D possibly corresponds to TRBD1 (6 bases). CDR1 is SGHTA, CDR2 FQGNSA, per germline. This CDR3 contains 15 residues. Trimming took off 5 bases at V and 1 base at J, with 14 bases between the two ends. The CDR3 sequence: CASSRSGRGNTEAFF. The CDR3 DNA sequence: TGTGCCAGCAGCCGATCTGGCAGGGGGAACACTGAAGCTTTCTTT. Full variable domain (outside the CDR3, taken from reference TRBV7-2 and TRBJ1-1): GAGVSQSPSNKVTEKGKDVELRCDPISGHTALYWYRQSLGQGLEFLIYFQGNSAPDKSGLPSDRFSAERTGGSVSTLTIQRTQQEDSAVYLCASSRSGRGNTEAFFGQGTRLTVV.

The V call is TRBV29-1, the J call TRBJ2-1; possibly TRBD2 for D (6 bases). V gave up 3 bases and J gave up 7 bases, with 13 bases separating them. The CDR3 length is 13 residues. Germline assignment: CDR1 SQVTM and CDR2 ANQGSEA. The CDR3 here is CSVERDPGNEQFF. The DNA of the CDR3 is TGCAGCGTTGAGCGGGACCCTGGGAATGAGCAGTTCTTC.

This rearrangement joins TRBV4-1 to TRBJ2-1; D is possibly TRBD1 (6 bases). Germline V gives CDR1 MGHRA, CDR2 YSYEKL. The CDR3 consists of 14 residues. V dropped 4 bases and J dropped 4 bases, with 11 bases sitting between them. CDR3 amino acids: CASSPGQRYNEQFF. The CDR3 region has the DNA TGCGCCAGCAGCCCGGGACAAAGATACAATGAGCAGTTCTTC.

This clone is labeled as medium-sized. The rearrangement links TRBV10-1 to TRBJ2-7; 8 bases line up with TRBD1. Germline CDR1 reads WNHNN; CDR2 reads SYGVQD (reference sequence). J lost 6 bases, V lost 2 bases, and 9 bases had no gene match. The CDR3 sequence is 15 residues long. CDR3 in DNA: TGCGCCAGCAGTGAGGACAGGACAGGGCTAACCGAGCAGTACTTC. It is translated as CASSEDRTGLTEQYF.

V usage is TRBV2 and J usage is TRBJ2-3; D may be TRBD1 (6 bases). CDR1 is SNHLY, CDR2 FYNNEI, per germline. V was clipped by 1 base and J by 4 bases, with 9 bases between them. The CDR3 is made up of 14 amino acids. The CDR3 DNA reads TGTGCCAGCAGTGAAGGACAGGATCCAGATACGCAGTATTTT. Its translation is CASSEGQDPDTQYF.

This chain joins TRBV11-2 and TRBJ1-2; no clear D gene. Germline lookup yields CDR1 SGHAT and CDR2 FQNNGV. There are 13 residues in the CDR3. V gave up 0 bases and J gave up 4 bases, with 6 bases separating them. The CDR3 DNA is TGTGCCAGCAGCTTAGACAGGAGCTATGGCTACACCTTC. This gives the protein CASSLDRSYGYTF.

This chain uses TRBV4-3 with TRBJ2-7, with D possibly TRBD1 on 5 matching bases. Germline assignment: CDR1 LGHNA and CDR2 YSLEER. V was trimmed by 4 bases and J by 2 bases, leaving 12 bases between them. CDR3 size: 14 residues. The CDR3 spells CASSLSEGAYEQYF. DNA of the CDR3: TGCGCCAGCAGCCTGAGCGAAGGGGCCTACGAGCAGTACTTC.

The rearrangement uses TRBV30 and TRBJ2-3; 7 bases are a match to TRBD1. In germline, CDR1 is GTSNPN, CDR2 SVGIG (reference sequence). This CDR3 region has 14 residues. V lost 5 bases and J lost 0; bases outside the gene matches: 5. The CDR3 sequence: CAWGRTGSTDTQYF. The DNA for the CDR3 is TGTGCCTGGGGTAGGACAGGCAGCACAGATACGCAGTATTTT.